This T cell receptor beta chain was documented in a study of T cell repertoires in cytomegalovirus infection. Overall study: A matching HLA type, together with CMV infection, was signaled by public TCR beta signatures. Study-level results: Adding up the frequency of public TCR beta families identified people who carried CMV plus the relevant HLA. There were HLA-C-restricted CMV-specific TCR beta clonotypes dominating the ex vivo response.

A single record per CDR3 protein comes from TCRdb applying MiXCR to the reads. The sample holds some 400,000 distinct CDR3 sequences; approximately 31% are singletons and the top ten take around 13%. Notes on this clonotype: The target antigen is unknown.

Germline CDR1 SQVTM, CDR2 ANQGSEA. The CDR3 consists of 12 residues. Trimming left V 5 bases short and J 4 bases short, with 11 bases between. The sample consisted of PBMCs. The chain has TRBV29-1 and TRBJ2-5; tentatively, D is TRBD1 (5 bases). The origin of this receptor is a human donor in good health (CMV status not recorded). Some clones in this sample may be carry-over from other donors' samples. The CDR3 DNA reads as TGCAGCGTTCCTCAGGGAAGAGAGACCCAGTACTTC. Protein sequence: CSVPQGRETQYF.